This T cell receptor beta chain stems from a study of beta chain features in type 1 diabetes. This clone was picked up a small number of times. Expressed TCRB transcripts got sequenced, as all isolated RNA was reverse transcribed. Only in-frame clones appear in the TCRdb table, and some are missing; sequencing was by immunoSEQ multiplex PCR. The sample shows 900,000 or so clones, about a sixth of them seen only once. V gave up 4 bases and J gave up 8 bases; unmatched junction bases: 11. CDR3 size: 16 residues. Germline V lookup: CDR1 MNHEY, CDR2 SMNVEV (reference sequence). The V gene is TRBV27, the J gene TRBJ2-1; 10 bases fit TRBD2. Sequencing was carried out using naive CD4+ T cells from blood. The sequence was collected from a woman under 30 in good health. CDR3 DNA sequence: TGTGCCAGCAGTTCCGGGACTAGCGATGGAGTTTATGAGCAGTTCTTC. This sequence encodes CASSSGTSDGVYEQFF.